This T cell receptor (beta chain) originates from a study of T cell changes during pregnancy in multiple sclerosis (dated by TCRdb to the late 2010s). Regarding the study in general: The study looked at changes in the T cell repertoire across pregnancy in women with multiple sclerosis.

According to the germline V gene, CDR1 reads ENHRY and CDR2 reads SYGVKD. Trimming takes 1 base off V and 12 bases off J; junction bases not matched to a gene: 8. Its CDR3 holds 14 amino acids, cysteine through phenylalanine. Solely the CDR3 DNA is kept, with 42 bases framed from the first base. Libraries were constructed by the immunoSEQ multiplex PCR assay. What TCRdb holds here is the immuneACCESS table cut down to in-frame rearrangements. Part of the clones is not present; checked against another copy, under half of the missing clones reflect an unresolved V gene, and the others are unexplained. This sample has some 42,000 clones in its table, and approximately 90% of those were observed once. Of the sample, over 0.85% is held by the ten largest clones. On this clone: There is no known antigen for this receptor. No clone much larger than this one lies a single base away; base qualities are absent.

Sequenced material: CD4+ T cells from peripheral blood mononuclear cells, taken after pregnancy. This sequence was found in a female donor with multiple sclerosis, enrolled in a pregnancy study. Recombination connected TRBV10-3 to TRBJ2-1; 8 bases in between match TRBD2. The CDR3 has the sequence CAISELVAGRRQFF. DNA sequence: TGTGCCATCAGTGAGTTGGTAGCGGGGAGACGGCAGTTCTTC.